A selection of T cell receptor beta chains follows, all from one sample in a study of blood T cell repertoires in COVID-19. The data were produced by immunoSEQ multiplex PCR, yet TCRdb's version contains in-frame clones alone and is incomplete. The top ten hold approximately 0.7% of the sample, which has more than 250,000 clones, approximately 86% seen once. Sequencing input: peripheral blood. These receptors were obtained from a human donor in a cohort sampled during active COVID-19. Both conserved end residues are part of each CDR3. A D gene is named only where the DNA matches it firmly. Expanded clones are given a class, and other clones once, few, many or no size at all.

>TRBJ2-5|-|TRBV7-9|TRBD2
CASSLGLTSVETQYF
TGTGCCAGCAGCTTAGGGCTGACTAGCGTGGAGACCCAGTACTTC
>TRBJ1-1|-|TRBV11-3|TRBD1
CASSLGTGAFTEAFF
TGTGCCAGCAGCCTGGGGACAGGGGCCTTCACTGAAGCTTTCTTT
>TRBJ1-1|-|TRBV4-3|-
CASSHTWTENTEAFF
TGCGCCAGCAGCCATACCTGGACAGAGAACACTGAAGCTTTCTTT
>TRBJ2-2|-|TRBV7-3|-
CASSPIAVANTGELFF
TGTGCCAGCAGCCCCATAGCGGTCGCGAACACCGGGGAGCTGTTTTTT
>TRBJ1-2|-|TRBV9|-
CASSVVEGNYGYTF
TGTGCCAGCAGCGTAGTGGAGGGGAACTATGGCTACACCTTC
>TRBJ2-7|-|TRBV5-8|TRBD1
CASSLSRQGAYF
TGTGCCAGCAGCTTGTCACGTCAGGGGGCATACTTC
>TRBJ1-1|-|TRBV20-1|TRBD1
CSASSKPGQGFRAFF
TGCAGTGCTAGTTCTAAACCGGGACAGGGGTTTCGGGCTTTCTTT
>TRBJ2-1|-|TRBV19|TRBD2
CASSFPGLGAKGQFF
TGTGCCAGTAGTTTCCCGGGACTAGGGGCCAAGGGGCAGTTCTTC
>TRBJ2-1|-|TRBV5-5|TRBD1
CASSLTDRGGNEQFF
TGTGCCAGCAGCTTGACTGACAGGGGAGGCAATGAGCAGTTCTTC
>TRBJ1-6|-|TRBV27|-
CASSLNSPLHF
TGTGCCAGCAGTCTCAATTCACCCCTCCACTTT
>TRBJ1-1|-|TRBV18|TRBD1
CASSPTGGTEAFF
TGTGCCAGCTCACCTACAGGGGGCACTGAAGCTTTCTTT
>TRBJ2-7|once|TRBV13|TRBD2
CASSPPLAGKTYEQYF
TGTGCCAGCAGCCCCCCTCTAGCGGGCAAAACCTACGAGCAGTACTTC
>TRBJ2-3|-|TRBV7-2|TRBD2
CASNLAASTDTQYF
TGTGCCAGCAACCTAGCGGCTAGCACAGATACGCAGTATTTT
>TRBJ1-2|-|TRBV14|-
CASSPSPFLVNYGYTF
TGTGCCAGCAGCCCCTCTCCCTTCCTAGTCAACTATGGCTACACCTTC
>TRBJ1-5|few|TRBV18|TRBD1
CASSLGQGGQPQHF
TGTGCCAGCTCACTAGGACAGGGTGGACAGCCCCAGCATTTT
>TRBJ2-7|-|TRBV5-4|-
CASSSGWATYEQYF
TGTGCCAGCAGCTCGGGGTGGGCCACCTACGAGCAGTACTTC
>TRBJ1-3|-|TRBV2|TRBD1
CASSVTGGSGNTIYF
TGTGCCAGCAGCGTCACAGGGGGCAGTGGAAACACCATATATTTT
>TRBJ1-1|few|TRBV7-2|-
CASSLYGLEAFF
TGTGCCAGCAGCTTATACGGACTTGAAGCTTTCTTT
>TRBJ2-7|-|TRBV25-1|-
CASSEFVAYEQYF
TGTGCCAGCAGTGAATTTGTGGCTTACGAGCAGTACTTC
>TRBJ1-1|-|TRBV19|-
CASNGSRNTEAFF
TGTGCCAGTAACGGGTCGCGGAACACTGAAGCTTTCTTT
>TRBJ2-7|-|TRBV5-4|-
CASSLDPLRPQQYF
TGTGCCAGCAGCTTGGACCCACTCAGGCCCCAGCAGTACTTC
>TRBJ2-7|-|TRBV9|TRBD2
CASSVGASGGSEQYF
TGTGCCAGCAGCGTAGGGGCTAGCGGGGGCTCCGAGCAGTACTTC
>TRBJ1-4|-|TRBV19|-
CASSVSGTIQGKLFF
TGTGCCAGTAGTGTCTCCGGGACAATCCAGGGAAAACTGTTTTTT
>TRBJ1-1|-|TRBV7-9|-
CASSLGEWLSDEAFF
TGTGCCAGCAGCTTAGGGGAGTGGCTAAGCGACGAAGCTTTCTTT
>TRBJ2-7|-|TRBV11-2|TRBD2
CASSKRTSGPYEQYF
TGTGCCAGCAGCAAGAGGACTAGCGGTCCCTACGAGCAGTACTTC
>TRBJ2-7|-|TRBV11-3|-
CASSLDTGTPYEQYF
TGTGCCAGCAGCTTAGATACCGGGACACCCTACGAGCAGTACTTC
>TRBJ1-5|-|TRBV27|-
CASSPWGGQPQHF
TGTGCCAGCAGCCCCTGGGGAGGTCAGCCCCAGCATTTT
>TRBJ2-7|-|TRBV4-3|TRBD2
CASSQGNGGIYEQYF
TGCGCCAGCAGCCAAGGAAACGGGGGGATCTACGAGCAGTACTTC
>TRBJ1-4|-|TRBV28|-
CASRRTDTEKLFF
TGTGCCAGCAGGCGGACAGATACTGAAAAACTGTTTTTT
>TRBJ1-5|-|TRBV4-3|TRBD1
CASSQASGQGFQPQHF
TGCGCCAGCAGCCAGGCCTCGGGACAGGGGTTTCAGCCCCAGCATTTT
>TRBJ2-7|-|TRBV7-9|-
CASSLRVREQYF
TGTGCCAGCAGCTTAAGAGTTCGCGAGCAGTACTTC
>TRBJ1-5|-|TRBV19|-
CASSIQNNQPQHF
TGTGCCAGTAGTATCCAGAACAATCAGCCCCAGCATTTT
>TRBJ2-7|-|TRBV27|-
CASSQGNYEQYF
TGTGCCAGCAGTCAGGGGAACTACGAGCAGTACTTC
>TRBJ2-7|-|TRBV7-2|TRBD2
CASSTAGRGSSYEQYF
TGTGCCAGCAGTACGGCGGGGCGGGGGAGCTCCTACGAGCAGTACTTC
>TRBJ1-1|once|TRBV7-2|TRBD1
CASSPSTGVVTEAFF
TGTGCCAGCAGCCCCTCGACAGGGGTTGTCACCGAAGCTTTCTTT
>TRBJ1-1|-|TRBV6-5|-
CASSRGFNTEAFF
TGTGCCAGCAGTAGAGGGTTTAACACTGAAGCTTTCTTT
>TRBJ1-4|-|TRBV3-1/TRBV3-2|TRBD1
CASSPGTGLEKLFF
TGTGCCAGCAGCCCCGGGACAGGGTTAGAAAAACTGTTTTTT